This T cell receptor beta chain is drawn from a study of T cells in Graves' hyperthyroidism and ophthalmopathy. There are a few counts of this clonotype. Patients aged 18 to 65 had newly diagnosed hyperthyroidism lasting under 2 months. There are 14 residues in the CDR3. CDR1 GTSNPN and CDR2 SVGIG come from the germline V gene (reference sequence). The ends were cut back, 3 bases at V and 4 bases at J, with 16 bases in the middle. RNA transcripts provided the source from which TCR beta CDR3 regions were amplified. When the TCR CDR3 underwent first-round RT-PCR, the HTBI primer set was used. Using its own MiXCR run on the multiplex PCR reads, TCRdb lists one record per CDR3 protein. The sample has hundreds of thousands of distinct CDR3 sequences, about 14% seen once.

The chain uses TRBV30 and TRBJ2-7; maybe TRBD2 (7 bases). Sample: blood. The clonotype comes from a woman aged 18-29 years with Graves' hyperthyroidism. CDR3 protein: CAWRARGAGYEQYF. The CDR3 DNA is TGTGCCTGGAGGGCCCGGGGGGCAGGTTACGAGCAGTACTTC.